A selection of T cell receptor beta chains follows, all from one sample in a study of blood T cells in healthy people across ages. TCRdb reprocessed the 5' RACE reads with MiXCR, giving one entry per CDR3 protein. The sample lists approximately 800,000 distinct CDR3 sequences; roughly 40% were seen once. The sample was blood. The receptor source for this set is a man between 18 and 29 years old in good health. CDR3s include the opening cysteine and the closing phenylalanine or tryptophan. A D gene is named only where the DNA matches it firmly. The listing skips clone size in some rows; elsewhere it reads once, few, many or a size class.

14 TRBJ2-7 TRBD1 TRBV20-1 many CSASPDRGTYEQYF TGCAGTGCTAGCCCAGACAGGGGGACCTACGAGCAGTACTTC
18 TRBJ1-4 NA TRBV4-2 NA CASSQVGASSATNEKLFF TGTGCCAGCAGCCAAGTGGGTGCATCCTCTGCAACTAATGAAAAACTGTTTTTT
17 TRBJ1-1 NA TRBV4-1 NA CASSQGLAGRKKREAFF TGCGCCAGCAGCCAAGGCCTAGCGGGGCGGAAAAAGCGTGAAGCTTTCTTT
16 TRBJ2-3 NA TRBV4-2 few CASSQDWAVSTDTQYF TGCGCCAGCAGCCAAGATTGGGCGGTGAGCACAGATACGCAGTATTTT
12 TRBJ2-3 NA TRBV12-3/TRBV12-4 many CASRGGTDTQYF TGTGCCAGCAGAGGGGGAACAGATACGCAGTATTTT
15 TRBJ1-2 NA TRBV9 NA CASSVGLSDVYGYTF TGTGCCAGCAGCGTAGGGTTGTCAGACGTATATGGCTACACCTTC
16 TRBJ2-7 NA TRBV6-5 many CASSYDPSGSGYEQYF TGTGCCAGCAGTTACGACCCATCGGGCAGTGGCTACGAGCAGTACTTC
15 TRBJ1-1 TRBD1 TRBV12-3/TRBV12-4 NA CASSIGAGTATEAFF TGTGCCAGCAGCATAGGGGCCGGGACAGCCACTGAAGCTTTCTTT
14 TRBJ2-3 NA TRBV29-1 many CSEVGGSGTDTQYF TGCAGCGAGGTTGGCGGGTCTGGCACAGATACGCAGTATTTT
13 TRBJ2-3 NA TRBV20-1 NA CSARVQGPDTQYF TGCAGTGCTAGAGTACAGGGACCAGATACGCAGTATTTT
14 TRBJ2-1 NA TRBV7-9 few CASSLARGQETQFF TGTGCCAGCAGCTTAGCCAGGGGACAAGAGACCCAGTTCTTC
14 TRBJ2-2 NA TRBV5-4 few CASSLDGGTGELFF TGTGCCAGCAGCCTGGACGGCGGCACCGGGGAGCTGTTTTTT
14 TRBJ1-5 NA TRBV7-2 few CASSLGSSGQPQHF TGTGCCAGCAGCCTCGGGTCATCAGGTCAGCCCCAGCATTTT
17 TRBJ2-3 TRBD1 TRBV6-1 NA CASSKGQGASLADTQYF TGTGCCAGCAGTAAAGGACAGGGGGCGTCACTGGCAGATACGCAGTATTTT
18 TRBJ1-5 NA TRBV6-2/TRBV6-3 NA CASSYPAELFGRNQPQHF TGTGCCAGCAGTTACCCGGCCGAGCTCTTTGGGCGCAATCAGCCCCAGCATTTT
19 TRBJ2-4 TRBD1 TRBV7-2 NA CASSPRQGPSYLAKNIQYF TGTGCCAGCAGCCCAAGACAGGGGCCGAGCTACCTGGCCAAAAACATTCAGTACTTC
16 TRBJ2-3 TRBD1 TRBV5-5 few CASSSNRGPSTDTQYF TGTGCCAGCAGCTCAAACAGGGGGCCAAGCACAGATACGCAGTATTTT
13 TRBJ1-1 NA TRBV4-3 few CASSPEVNTEAFF TGCGCCAGCAGCCCCGAAGTGAACACTGAAGCTTTCTTT
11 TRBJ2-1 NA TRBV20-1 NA CSARPGEEQFF TGCAGTGCTAGACCGGGAGAAGAGCAGTTCTTC
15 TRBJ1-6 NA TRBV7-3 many CASRDWQAYNSPLHF TGTGCCAGCAGGGACTGGCAGGCGTATAATTCACCCCTCCACTTT
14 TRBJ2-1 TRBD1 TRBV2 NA CASRRDRVSYEQFF TGTGCCAGCAGGCGGGACAGGGTCTCCTACGAGCAGTTCTTC
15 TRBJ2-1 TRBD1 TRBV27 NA CASSSWTGDGDEQFF TGTGCCAGCAGTTCTTGGACAGGGGATGGCGATGAGCAGTTCTTC
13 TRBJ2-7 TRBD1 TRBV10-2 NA CASTGQGAYEQYF TGCGCCAGCACCGGGCAGGGGGCTTACGAGCAGTACTTC
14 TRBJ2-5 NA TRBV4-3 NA CASSRGRWVNEQYF TGCGCCAGCAGCCGAGGACGTTGGGTCAATGAGCAGTACTTC
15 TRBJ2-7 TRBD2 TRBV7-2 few CASTLAGISYNEQYF TGTGCCAGCACCCTAGCGGGGATCTCCTACAATGAGCAGTACTTC
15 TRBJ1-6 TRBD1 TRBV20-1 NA CSVRRWDRANSPLHF TGCAGTGTTAGAAGGTGGGACAGGGCCAATTCACCCCTCCACTTT
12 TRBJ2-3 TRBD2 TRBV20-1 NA CSAGGGSDTQYF TGCAGTGCGGGCGGGGGGTCAGATACGCAGTATTTT
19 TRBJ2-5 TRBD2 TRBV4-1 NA CASSQEAPGSSGGAYEQYF TGCGCCAGCAGCCAAGAGGCGCCGGGTTCTAGCGGGGGGGCTTATGAGCAGTACTTC
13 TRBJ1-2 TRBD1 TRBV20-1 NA CSARIPTGTGYTF TGCAGTGCTAGAATCCCGACAGGGACCGGCTACACCTTC
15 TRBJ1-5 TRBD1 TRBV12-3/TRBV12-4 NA CASSSGQLNNQPQHF TGTGCCAGCAGTTCGGGACAGCTTAACAATCAGCCCCAGCATTTT
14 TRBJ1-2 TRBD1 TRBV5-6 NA CASSPGQSGYGYTF TGTGCCAGCAGCCCGGGACAGTCAGGCTATGGCTACACCTTC
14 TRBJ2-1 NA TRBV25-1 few CARQGFPSYNEQFF TGTGCCAGACAGGGTTTCCCGTCCTACAATGAGCAGTTCTTC
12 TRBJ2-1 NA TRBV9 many CASSPRYNEQFF TGTGCCAGCAGCCCTCGTTACAATGAGCAGTTCTTC
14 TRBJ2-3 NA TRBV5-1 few CASSLVTFTDTQYF TGCGCCAGCAGCTTGGTTACCTTCACAGATACGCAGTATTTT
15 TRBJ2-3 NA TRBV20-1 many CSVLGARGLTDTQYF TGCAGTGTCCTCGGGGCTAGAGGTCTCACAGATACGCAGTATTTT
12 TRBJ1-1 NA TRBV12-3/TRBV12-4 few CASNTGYTEAFF TGTGCCAGCAATACAGGGTACACTGAAGCTTTCTTT
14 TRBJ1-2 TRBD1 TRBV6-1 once CAMTGTGTDGGYTF TGTGCCATGACCGGGACAGGGACGGACGGTGGCTACACCTTC
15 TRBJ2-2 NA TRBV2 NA CASSEAWQNTGELFF TGTGCCAGCAGTGAAGCCTGGCAGAACACCGGGGAGCTGTTTTTT
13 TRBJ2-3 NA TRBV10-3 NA CAISERSGDTQYF TGTGCCATCAGTGAGCGATCGGGAGATACGCAGTATTTT
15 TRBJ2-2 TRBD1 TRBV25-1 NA CASSDSDRDTGELFF TGTGCCAGCAGTGATTCGGACAGGGACACCGGGGAGCTGTTTTTT
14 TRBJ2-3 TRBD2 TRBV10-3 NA CAIFGGGLRDTQYF TGTGCCATCTTCGGCGGGGGGCTTAGGGATACGCAGTATTTT
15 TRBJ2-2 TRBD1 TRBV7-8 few CASSLGTGVTGELFF TGTGCCAGCAGCTTAGGGACAGGGGTAACCGGGGAGCTGTTTTTT
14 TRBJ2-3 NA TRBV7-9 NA CASRGRAGTDTQYF TGTGCCAGCAGAGGACGAGCGGGCACAGATACGCAGTATTTT
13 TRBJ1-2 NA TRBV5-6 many CASSLVGNYGYTF TGTGCCAGCAGCTTGGTGGGAAACTATGGCTACACCTTC
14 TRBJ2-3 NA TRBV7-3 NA CASSALVPTDTQYF TGTGCCAGCAGCGCACTAGTTCCCACAGATACGCAGTATTTT
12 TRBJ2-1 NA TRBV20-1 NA CSASGGVETQFF TGCAGTGCTAGTGGGGGCGTGGAGACCCAGTTCTTC
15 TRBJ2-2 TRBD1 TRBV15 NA CATSRGQGDTGELFF TGTGCCACCAGCAGGGGACAGGGGGACACCGGGGAGCTGTTTTTT
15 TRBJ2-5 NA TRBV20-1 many CSAPPLAGRQETQYF TGCAGTGCCCCCCCGCTGGCGGGTAGGCAAGAGACCCAGTACTTC
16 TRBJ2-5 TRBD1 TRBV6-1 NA CASSTWTGVVQETQYF TGTGCCAGCAGTACATGGACAGGGGTGGTTCAAGAGACCCAGTACTTC
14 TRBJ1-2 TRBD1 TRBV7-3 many CASSPRDRGYGYTF TGTGCCAGCAGCCCCCGGGACAGGGGGTATGGCTACACCTTC
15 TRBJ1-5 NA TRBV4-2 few CASSQEGAEGQPQHF TGTGCCAGCAGCCAAGAGGGGGCAGAAGGTCAGCCCCAGCATTTT
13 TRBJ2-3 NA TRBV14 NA CASSLEQGGTQYF TGTGCCAGCAGCCTCGAACAGGGAGGTACGCAGTATTTT
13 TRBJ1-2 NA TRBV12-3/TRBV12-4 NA CASSLSAGNGYTF TGTGCCAGCAGTTTATCAGCAGGGAATGGCTACACCTTC
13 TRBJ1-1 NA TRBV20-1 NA CSARSKLNTEAFF TGCAGTGCTAGATCCAAACTTAACACTGAAGCTTTCTTT
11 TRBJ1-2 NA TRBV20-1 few CSVARDYGYTF TGCAGTGTAGCCAGAGACTATGGCTACACCTTC
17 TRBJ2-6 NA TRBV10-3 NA CAITNPEQGPGANVLTF TGTGCCATCACCAACCCTGAACAGGGACCTGGGGCCAACGTCCTGACTTTC
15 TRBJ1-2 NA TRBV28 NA CASSTSRGANYGYTF TGTGCCAGCAGTACTAGCCGGGGGGCTAACTATGGCTACACCTTC
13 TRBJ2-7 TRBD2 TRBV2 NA CASKYGRDDEQYF TGTGCCAGCAAATATGGGAGGGATGACGAGCAGTACTTC
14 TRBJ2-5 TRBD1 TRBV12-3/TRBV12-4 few CASSRDRGGETQYF TGTGCCAGCAGTCGGGACAGGGGGGGAGAGACCCAGTACTTC